This entry lists 5 T cell receptor beta chains sequenced from one sample in a study of blood T cell repertoires in COVID-19. TCRdb's copy holds only in-frame clones and misses some; the assay was immunoSEQ multiplex PCR. Of approximately 50,000 clones listed, more than 90% are singletons. The sequenced sample consisted of peripheral blood. The source is a man aged 45-65 years with active COVID-19.

The chain joins TRBV30 to TRBJ1-3, with D perhaps matching TRBD1 (5 bases). V dropped 3 bases and J dropped 2 bases, with 17 bases sitting between them. The CDR3 has 16 residues. Germline CDR1 and CDR2: GTSNPN and SVGIG (reference sequence). CDR3 loop: CAWRWGGGTTGNTIYF. The CDR3 bases are TGTGCCTGGAGGTGGGGGGGTGGCACTACTGGAAACACCATATATTTT.

This chain joins TRBV4-2 and TRBJ2-2; TRBD2 matches at 15 bases. With V trimmed by 2 bases and J by 0 bases, 10 bases remained unmatched. Looked up from germline, CDR1 is LGHNA and CDR2 is YNFKEQ. This CDR3 is built from 21 residues. CDR3 nucleotides: TGTGCCAGCAGCCAACCGGCTCCGGGACTAGCGGGAGGCTCGAACACCGGGGAGCTGTTTTTT. It encodes CASSQPAPGLAGGSNTGELFF.

This rearrangement joins TRBV4-1 to TRBJ2-7; 10 nucleotides agree with TRBD1. V gave up 5 bases and J gave up 5 bases; unmatched junction bases: 9. CDR1 and CDR2 from the germline V gene are MGHRA and YSYEKL. The CDR3 length is 15 residues. The CDR3 region has the DNA TGCGCCAGCAGCGAACCGGGACAGGGGACCCACGAGCAGTACTTC. Its protein product is CASSEPGQGTHEQYF.

The rearrangement links TRBV3-1 (or the pseudogene TRBV3-2) to TRBJ2-1; 12 bases are shared with TRBD2. Trimming at V came to 1 base and at J to 8 bases, leaving 12 bases not matched to a gene. CDR1 is LGHDT, CDR2 YNNKEL, per germline (reference sequence). The CDR3 length is 18 residues. CDR3: CASSQGPLLAGGGDEQFF. DNA of the CDR3: TGTGCCAGCAGCCAAGGTCCCCTTCTAGCGGGAGGGGGGGATGAGCAGTTCTTC.

V is TRBV6-5 and J is TRBJ1-5; 7 bases line up with TRBD1. The CDR3 sequence is 14 residues long. Germline V gene lookup returns CDR1 MNHEY and CDR2 SVGAGI. V gave up 6 bases and J gave up 4 bases; unmatched junction bases: 6. The CDR3 region is CASSTGQANQPQHF. Written as DNA, the CDR3 is TGTGCCAGCAGCACAGGACAGGCTAATCAGCCCCAGCATTTT.